This is a list of T cell receptor beta chains from one sample in a study of a mutant IDH1 vaccine in newly diagnosed glioma. Their specific antigens are unknown. The table came from immunoSEQ multiplex PCR; TCRdb's copy has only in-frame clones and leaves some out. Among under 60,000 clones, about 79% were seen once, and the ten largest hold 12%. Specimen: PBMCs, collected from a glioma patient whose treatment included an IDH1 peptide vaccine. The receptors were gathered from a man aged 40-49 years with glioma. Each CDR3 is given with its conserved first and last residue. D genes are given only for firm matches. Clone size, where shown, is once, few, many, or a class for clones that have expanded.

V gene: TRBV14; clone size: -; J gene: TRBJ2-2; D gene: TRBD1; CDR3 DNA: TGTGCCAGCAGCTCCCGGGACAGCGACACCGGGGAGCTGTTTTTT; CDR3 protein: CASSSRDSDTGELFF
V gene: TRBV23-1; clone size: -; J gene: TRBJ2-7; D gene: -; CDR3 DNA: TGCGCCAGCGGGGGACTTGGAATCCTATTTCCCTACGAGCAGTACTTC; CDR3 protein: CASGGLGILFPYEQYF
V gene: TRBV7-9; clone size: few; J gene: TRBJ1-1; D gene: -; CDR3 DNA: TGTGCCAGCAGCTTTTCAGTGAACACTGAAGCTTTCTTT; CDR3 protein: CASSFSVNTEAFF
V gene: TRBV10-1; clone size: -; J gene: TRBJ2-7; D gene: -; CDR3 DNA: TGCGCCAGCAGTGAGTCCTCTAGCACGGACTACGAGCAGTACTTC; CDR3 protein: CASSESSSTDYEQYF
V gene: TRBV4-3; clone size: -; J gene: TRBJ1-4; D gene: -; CDR3 DNA: TGCGCCAGCAGCCAATCAGGTTCCGGGGGCGAAGGGGAAAAACTGTTTTTT; CDR3 protein: CASSQSGSGGEGEKLFF
V gene: TRBV18; clone size: -; J gene: TRBJ1-4; D gene: -; CDR3 DNA: TGTGCCAGCTCACCTCAAACAGGGCAGGGCGAAAAACTGTTTTTT; CDR3 protein: CASSPQTGQGEKLFF
V gene: TRBV5-1; clone size: few; J gene: TRBJ1-4; D gene: TRBD1; CDR3 DNA: TGCGCCAGCAGCAGGGACAGGGTTAAGGAAAAACTGTTTTTT; CDR3 protein: CASSRDRVKEKLFF
V gene: TRBV4-1; clone size: -; J gene: TRBJ2-1; D gene: -; CDR3 DNA: TGCGCCAGCAGCCAAGAAAACGGATACTACAATGAGCAGTTCTTC; CDR3 protein: CASSQENGYYNEQFF
V gene: TRBV5-1; clone size: -; J gene: TRBJ2-3; D gene: TRBD1; CDR3 DNA: TGCGCCAGCAGCACTAGACAGGGCTCGACAGATACGCAGTATTTT; CDR3 protein: CASSTRQGSTDTQYF
V gene: TRBV7-9; clone size: -; J gene: TRBJ1-2; D gene: TRBD1; CDR3 DNA: TGTGCCAGCAGCTTAGCGGGACAGCCCCGCTATGGCTACACCTTC; CDR3 protein: CASSLAGQPRYGYTF
V gene: TRBV27; clone size: -; J gene: TRBJ1-1; D gene: -; CDR3 DNA: TGTGCCAGCAGTTTAAGCCGGCTGAACACTGAAGCTTTCTTT; CDR3 protein: CASSLSRLNTEAFF
V gene: TRBV7-2; clone size: -; J gene: TRBJ1-2; D gene: TRBD1; CDR3 DNA: TGTGCCAGCAGCCCCAGGGGGGGTAGCTACACCTTC; CDR3 protein: CASSPRGGSYTF
V gene: TRBV5-6; clone size: -; J gene: TRBJ2-4; D gene: TRBD1; CDR3 DNA: TGTGCCAGCAGCCTAGGGGGCGGATTAGCCAAAAACATTCAGTACTTC; CDR3 protein: CASSLGGGLAKNIQYF
V gene: TRBV6-5; clone size: -; J gene: TRBJ2-3; D gene: -; CDR3 DNA: TGTGCCAGCAGGAGAGACAGCACAGATACGCAGTATTTT; CDR3 protein: CASRRDSTDTQYF
V gene: TRBV6-5; clone size: -; J gene: TRBJ1-1; D gene: -; CDR3 DNA: TGTGCCAGCAGTTACTCCCCCAACGGCCTGATCACTGAAGCTTTCTTT; CDR3 protein: CASSYSPNGLITEAFF
V gene: TRBV5-4; clone size: -; J gene: TRBJ2-4; D gene: -; CDR3 DNA: TGTGCCAGCAGCCCCTATGGGGGTGCCAAAAACATTCAGTACTTC; CDR3 protein: CASSPYGGAKNIQYF
V gene: TRBV30; clone size: few; J gene: TRBJ2-3; D gene: -; CDR3 DNA: TGTGCCGTCTCGAGTCGGCCAGATACGCAGTATTTT; CDR3 protein: CAVSSRPDTQYF
V gene: TRBV10-1; clone size: -; J gene: TRBJ2-1; D gene: TRBD2; CDR3 DNA: TGCGCCAGCAGTGTAGCGGGGGGTTCGAATGAGCAGTTCTTC; CDR3 protein: CASSVAGGSNEQFF
V gene: TRBV28; clone size: -; J gene: TRBJ1-2; D gene: -; CDR3 DNA: TGTGCCAGCAGTAAGGTGTCAGGGCTGAGGGGCTACACCTTC; CDR3 protein: CASSKVSGLRGYTF
V gene: TRBV29-1; clone size: -; J gene: TRBJ2-3; D gene: -; CDR3 DNA: TGCAGCGTCGGAGAACAGGGTATACATTTT; CDR3 protein: CSVGEQGIHF
V gene: TRBV7-9; clone size: once; J gene: TRBJ2-1; D gene: -; CDR3 DNA: TGTGCCAGCACTAAAGGTAACCGGGGCAGGGGATCCAATGAGCAGTTCTTC; CDR3 protein: CASTKGNRGRGSNEQFF
V gene: TRBV14; clone size: once; J gene: TRBJ2-7; D gene: TRBD2; CDR3 DNA: TGTGCCAGCAGCCCCGGGGGGTACGAGCAGTACTTC; CDR3 protein: CASSPGGYEQYF
V gene: TRBV18; clone size: -; J gene: TRBJ2-3; D gene: TRBD1; CDR3 DNA: TGTGCCAGCTCGACCCGGGACAGGGGCCCAGATACGCAGTATTTT; CDR3 protein: CASSTRDRGPDTQYF
V gene: TRBV29-1; clone size: -; J gene: TRBJ1-3; D gene: -; CDR3 DNA: TGCAGCGTCCGTGACGCCAACTCTGGAAACACCATATATTTT; CDR3 protein: CSVRDANSGNTIYF
V gene: TRBV6-1; clone size: -; J gene: TRBJ1-2; D gene: TRBD1; CDR3 DNA: TGTGCCAGCAGCCGGGACAGCTACTACTATGGCTACACCTTC; CDR3 protein: CASSRDSYYYGYTF
V gene: TRBV28; clone size: -; J gene: TRBJ1-2; D gene: -; CDR3 DNA: TGTGCCAGCAGGAGGTCCGGAGAGCTCTATGGCTACACCTTC; CDR3 protein: CASRRSGELYGYTF
V gene: TRBV7-2; clone size: -; J gene: TRBJ2-3; D gene: TRBD1; CDR3 DNA: TGTGCCAGCACCTTAAACACAGGGGGACAAGATACGCAGTATTTT; CDR3 protein: CASTLNTGGQDTQYF
V gene: TRBV18; clone size: -; J gene: TRBJ2-1; D gene: -; CDR3 DNA: TGTGCCAGCTCACCACCGTCAGGGCTCAATGAGCAGTTCTTC; CDR3 protein: CASSPPSGLNEQFF
V gene: TRBV28; clone size: few; J gene: TRBJ2-4; D gene: -; CDR3 DNA: TGTGCCAGCAGTTCCGGGCGGCAGAACATTCAGTACTTC; CDR3 protein: CASSSGRQNIQYF
V gene: TRBV7-7; clone size: -; J gene: TRBJ2-5; D gene: -; CDR3 DNA: TGTGCCAGCAGCCAGGACGTCAACCAAGAGACCCAGTACTTC; CDR3 protein: CASSQDVNQETQYF
V gene: TRBV29-1; clone size: -; J gene: TRBJ1-2; D gene: -; CDR3 DNA: TGCAGCGTGCTTCTGGGTTCGGCAGCTAACTATGGCTACACCTTC; CDR3 protein: CSVLLGSAANYGYTF
V gene: TRBV29-1; clone size: -; J gene: TRBJ1-2; D gene: TRBD1; CDR3 DNA: TGCACCATACTCCCAAATGTAGGGGGCTCTGGCTACACCTTC; CDR3 protein: CTILPNVGGSGYTF
V gene: TRBV6-5; clone size: -; J gene: TRBJ2-5; D gene: TRBD2; CDR3 DNA: TGTGCCAGCAGTTACTCGAGGGCCGGGGGGGAGACCCAGTACTTC; CDR3 protein: CASSYSRAGGETQYF
V gene: TRBV10-3; clone size: -; J gene: TRBJ1-1; D gene: -; CDR3 DNA: TGTGCCATCAGTGAGACAGGATGGGGCACTGAAGCTTTCTTT; CDR3 protein: CAISETGWGTEAFF
V gene: TRBV11-2; clone size: -; J gene: TRBJ1-3; D gene: -; CDR3 DNA: TGTGCCAGCAGCTTAGCGAGCCAACTCTCTGGAAACACCATATATTTT; CDR3 protein: CASSLASQLSGNTIYF
V gene: TRBV9; clone size: -; J gene: TRBJ2-1; D gene: -; CDR3 DNA: TGTGCCAGCAGTACTGACTACGCCCCCTACAATGAGCAGTTCTTC; CDR3 protein: CASSTDYAPYNEQFF
V gene: TRBV19; clone size: -; J gene: TRBJ2-7; D gene: TRBD2; CDR3 DNA: TGTGCCAGTAGTCCCCGCGGACTAGCGGGAGGCTCCTACGAGCAGTACTTC; CDR3 protein: CASSPRGLAGGSYEQYF
V gene: TRBV2; clone size: -; J gene: TRBJ2-7; D gene: -; CDR3 DNA: TGTGCCAGTAGGGATACAGGACCGACCTACGAGCAGTACTTC; CDR3 protein: CASRDTGPTYEQYF
V gene: TRBV11-3; clone size: -; J gene: TRBJ1-4; D gene: TRBD1; CDR3 DNA: TGTGCCAGCAGCTTGGGACAGTCTAATGAAAAACTGTTTTTT; CDR3 protein: CASSLGQSNEKLFF
V gene: TRBV5-1; clone size: -; J gene: TRBJ2-1; D gene: TRBD2; CDR3 DNA: TGCGCCAGCAGCTCTCGGACTAGCGGGAGGGCCGCCCCCTACAATGAGCAGTTCTTC; CDR3 protein: CASSSRTSGRAAPYNEQFF
V gene: TRBV5-1; clone size: -; J gene: TRBJ1-1; D gene: TRBD1; CDR3 DNA: TGCGCCAGCAGCATGACAGGGCTGGGGGACACTGAAGCTTTCTTT; CDR3 protein: CASSMTGLGDTEAFF
V gene: TRBV10-3; clone size: -; J gene: TRBJ1-2; D gene: -; CDR3 DNA: TGTGCCATTGCCAACAGTGAATTCTATGGCTACACCTTC; CDR3 protein: CAIANSEFYGYTF
V gene: TRBV2; clone size: -; J gene: TRBJ1-6; D gene: TRBD1; CDR3 DNA: TGTGCCAGTCGGGGAGGGGGCTTTAATTCACCCCTCCACTTT; CDR3 protein: CASRGGGFNSPLHF
V gene: TRBV7-8; clone size: -; J gene: TRBJ2-5; D gene: TRBD1; CDR3 DNA: TGTGCCAGCAGCTCTACCGGGACAGGGGTTCTAGGGACCCAGTACTTC; CDR3 protein: CASSSTGTGVLGTQYF
V gene: TRBV19; clone size: -; J gene: TRBJ1-1; D gene: -; CDR3 DNA: TGTGCCAGTACCCACGGGACTATCGCTGAAGCTTTCTTT; CDR3 protein: CASTHGTIAEAFF
V gene: TRBV7-2; clone size: -; J gene: TRBJ1-5; D gene: -; CDR3 DNA: TGTGCCAGCAGTTTCACAGGAGCGAGCAATCAGCCCCAGCATTTT; CDR3 protein: CASSFTGASNQPQHF
V gene: TRBV23-1; clone size: -; J gene: TRBJ2-5; D gene: -; CDR3 DNA: TGCGCCAGAATCTGGAAACGGCCCAGGGGCTGGGGGACCCAGTACTTC; CDR3 protein: CARIWKRPRGWGTQYF
V gene: TRBV29-1; clone size: few; J gene: TRBJ1-1; D gene: TRBD1; CDR3 DNA: TGCAGCGTTGCCGACAAGACAGGGGCCGAAGCTTTCTTT; CDR3 protein: CSVADKTGAEAFF
V gene: TRBV6-1; clone size: -; J gene: TRBJ1-6; D gene: -; CDR3 DNA: TGTGCCAATACCTCCACCAGGGGAGGAAATTCACCCCTCCACTTT; CDR3 protein: CANTSTRGGNSPLHF
V gene: TRBV7-2; clone size: -; J gene: TRBJ2-4; D gene: TRBD2; CDR3 DNA: TGTGCCAGCAGCTCAATACTGGTGGGACTAGGTGACATTCAGTACTTC; CDR3 protein: CASSSILVGLGDIQYF
V gene: TRBV28; clone size: -; J gene: TRBJ1-2; D gene: TRBD1; CDR3 DNA: TGTGCCAGCAGTCCTCCCGGGACAGGGGGCGCGCATGGCTACACCTTC; CDR3 protein: CASSPPGTGGAHGYTF
V gene: TRBV10-3; clone size: few; J gene: TRBJ2-2; D gene: TRBD2; CDR3 DNA: TGTGCCACCGAAAAGCGGGAGGGCGCCGGGGAGCTGTTTTTT; CDR3 protein: CATEKREGAGELFF
V gene: TRBV7-9; clone size: few; J gene: TRBJ1-1; D gene: TRBD1; CDR3 DNA: TGTGCCAGCAGCCATCCGACGGGACAGGGCGGCACTGAAGCTTTCTTT; CDR3 protein: CASSHPTGQGGTEAFF
V gene: TRBV18; clone size: -; J gene: TRBJ2-5; D gene: -; CDR3 DNA: TGTGCCAGCTCCATCGCCTTCCAGGAGACCCAGTACTTC; CDR3 protein: CASSIAFQETQYF
V gene: TRBV6-5; clone size: -; J gene: TRBJ1-1; D gene: -; CDR3 DNA: TGTGCCAGCAGTTTCACAGGGTTGAACACTGAAGCTTTCTTT; CDR3 protein: CASSFTGLNTEAFF
V gene: TRBV5-1; clone size: -; J gene: TRBJ1-2; D gene: -; CDR3 DNA: TGCGCCAGCAGCTATCAATGGGGGGGCGAGATACGAGGCGGCTACACCTTC; CDR3 protein: CASSYQWGGEIRGGYTF
V gene: TRBV15; clone size: -; J gene: TRBJ2-3; D gene: TRBD2; CDR3 DNA: TGTGCCACCAGCAGAGATAGCGGGCCAAGCACAGATACGCAGTATTTT; CDR3 protein: CATSRDSGPSTDTQYF
V gene: TRBV14; clone size: once; J gene: TRBJ2-3; D gene: TRBD1; CDR3 DNA: TGTGCCAGCAGACGTACAAGCGCAGGGGGCTGGGGGGATACGCAGTATTTT; CDR3 protein: CASRRTSAGGWGDTQYF
V gene: TRBV7-9; clone size: -; J gene: TRBJ1-2; D gene: -; CDR3 DNA: TGTGCCAGCAGCTTAGTCCCCGGGGGCTATGGCTACACCTTC; CDR3 protein: CASSLVPGGYGYTF